This T cell receptor (beta chain) was documented in a study of human thymus T cells. This clone was picked up one time. No antigen is known for it. Corrective heart surgery yielded the resections from which the thymus tissue came. This CDR3 is 15 amino acids long. V dropped 4 bases and J dropped 4; count of bases not matched to a gene: 6. Germline lookup yields CDR1 SGHRS and CDR2 YFSETQ. The study's findings and limits: Thymic repertoires from unrelated individuals overlapped highly, related research reported. Both thymic and peripheral blood repertoires showed apparently biased V and J usage.

Data came from immunoSEQ multiplex PCR; TCRdb stores just in-frame clones and leaves some out. The sample has about 78,000 clones, 90% to 98% seen once. V usage is TRBV5-1 and J usage is TRBJ2-1; 9 bases align to TRBD1. The receptor's source is a boy in the first two years of life with a congenital heart defect but otherwise immunologically healthy. Sequenced sample: thymus tissue. The CDR3 bases are TGCGCCAGCAGCACCACAGGGGGCAAATACAATGAGCAGTTCTTC. This gives the protein CASSTTGGKYNEQFF.